This is a list of T cell receptor beta chains from one sample in a study of OX40 agonist ivuxolimab in advanced cancers. Produced via immunoSEQ multiplex PCR; TCRdb's table is partial and in-frame only. The sample lists about 67,000 clones; about 80% were seen once. The sequencing used CD4+ or CD8+ T cells sorted from blood, collected in a trial of the OX40 agonist ivuxolimab. These receptors all stem from an adult with an advanced solid tumor such as melanoma, head and neck, liver or kidney cancer. CDR3s leave out the opening cysteine and the closing phenylalanine or tryptophan.

>13|TRBV2
ASSASRDRGPSYT
>14|TRBV28
ASSLVDADSNQPQH
>14|TRBV25-1
ASSPRQGIATDTQY
>12|TRBV4-1
ASSQVRGRGEQY
>12|TRBV30
AWSVLYVNTEAF
>13|TRBV10-3
AISGDRGLRNEQF
>13|TRBV2
ASSTGTGSGNTIY
>13|TRBV7-9
ASSRQLTRGEKLF
>9|TRBV2
ASSQGLALH
>13|TRBV15
ATSRDRVRGYGYT
>11|TRBV7-2
ASSFEPQETQY
>12|TRBV29-1
SVDLAGGTDTQY
>13|TRBV18
ASSPNIPGNTEAF
>12|TRBV5-3
ARSLDLSNYGYT
>16|TRBV6-1
ASSELAGGRSAGYEQY
>14|TRBV12-5
ASGLVRDTNTGELF
>15|TRBV7-2
ASSLGGSVGLNEKLF
>13|TRBV5-1
ASTSGRGGTDTQY
>17|TRBV4-1
ASSQQRPLGRSANYGYT
>12|TRBV11-2
ASSLGDSPYGYT
>12|TRBV6-5
ASSLEPSTDTQY
>9|TRBV5-4
ASSDQYEQY
>9|TRBV28
ASGTGYEQY
>12|TRBV7-9
ASSVGQGNTEAF
>13|TRBV27
ASSLGTPPGYEQY
>17|TRBV28
ASSFQLGEDRDGNTEAF
>11|TRBV7-3
ASSFGPGETQY
>13|TRBV27
ASNKDRGVVNGYT
>13|TRBV27
ASSLWQSSYNEQF
>14|TRBV18
ASSPPGLGGTGELF
>15|TRBV13
ASSLGQGAPLKEKLF
>10|TRBV29-1
SAPGLRTEAF
>11|TRBV15
ATSRAPQETQY
>13|TRBV15
ATSPQGSSYNEQF
>13|TRBV19
ASSAQDRAINEQF
>10|TRBV6-6
ASTTLRGEQY
>11|TRBV12-5
ASGEDRGETQY
>13|TRBV18
ASSPPVKGSYGYT
>9|TRBV28
ASSTGPTQY
>12|TRBV14
ASSQAQDLNIQY
>10|TRBV6-5
ASSLNSYEQY
>10|TRBV10-2
ASRDPNYGYT
>13|TRBV9
ASSVMGQGNNEQF
>14|TRBV7-2
ASSSQLAVSTDTQY
>11|TRBV5-4
ASSLGGDSPLH
>12|TRBV2
ASRKGQGDYGYT
>15|TRBV14
ASSQTRVVNANYGYT
>11|TRBV7-9
ASSSSGRPEQF
>14|TRBV7-9
ASSHGAAGHNYGYT
>13|TRBV14
ASSQGGLMAYEQY
>11|TRBV27
ASSLWGQETQY
>12|TRBV6-4
ASSPTGETSRQY
>12|TRBV6-1
ASRPFTGEYGYT
>12|TRBV7-7
ASSLASSKGTQY